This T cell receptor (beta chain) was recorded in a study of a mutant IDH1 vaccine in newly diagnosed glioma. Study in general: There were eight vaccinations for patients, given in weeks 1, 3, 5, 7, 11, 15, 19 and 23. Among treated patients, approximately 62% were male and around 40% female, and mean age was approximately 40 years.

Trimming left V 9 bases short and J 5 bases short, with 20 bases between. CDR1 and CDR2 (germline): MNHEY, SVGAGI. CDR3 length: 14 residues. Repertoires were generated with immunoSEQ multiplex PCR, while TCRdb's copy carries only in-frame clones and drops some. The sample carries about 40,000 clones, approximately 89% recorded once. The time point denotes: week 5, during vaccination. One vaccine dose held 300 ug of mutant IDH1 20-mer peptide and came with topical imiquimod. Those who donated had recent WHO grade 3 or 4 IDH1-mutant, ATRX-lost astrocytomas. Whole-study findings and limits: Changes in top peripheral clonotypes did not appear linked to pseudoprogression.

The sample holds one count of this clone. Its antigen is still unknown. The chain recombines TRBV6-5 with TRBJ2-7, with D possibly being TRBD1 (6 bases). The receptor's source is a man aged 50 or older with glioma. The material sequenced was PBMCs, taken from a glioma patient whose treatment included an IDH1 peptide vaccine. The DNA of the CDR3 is TGTGCCAGTAGTGGCGCAGGGGATTCCGACGAGCAGTACTTC. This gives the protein CASSGAGDSDEQYF.